This is a list of T cell receptor beta chains from one sample in a study of blood T cell repertoires in COVID-19. Method: immunoSEQ multiplex PCR; TCRdb's copy keeps in-frame clones and lacks some. Of fewer than 350,000 clones in the sample, around 91% are singletons; the top ten hold about 1.8%. The sample comprised PBMCs or T cells enriched from blood (not recorded which). All receptors derive from a woman between 18 and 30 years old with acute COVID-19. CDR3s include the opening cysteine and the closing phenylalanine or tryptophan. The D gene is left open where the match is weak. Size is stated for part of the rows, as once, few or many counts, or as a class when the clone is expanded.

d_call j_call clone_size v_call cdr3_nt cdr3_aa
- TRBJ1-4 many TRBV6-5 TGTGCCAGCACCCCCAGGGGCCGGGAAAAACTGTTTTTT CASTPRGREKLFF
- TRBJ2-2 - TRBV18 TGTGCCAGCTCACCGGGACAGAACACCGGGGAGCTGTTTTTT CASSPGQNTGELFF
- TRBJ1-5 - TRBV6-5 TGTGCCTCGGGTCGGGACTATAGCAATCAGCCCCAGCATTTT CASGRDYSNQPQHF
- TRBJ2-4 - TRBV19 TGTGCCAGTAGTAATTTCGAGGAAGCCAAAAACATTCAGTACTTC CASSNFEEAKNIQYF
- TRBJ1-6 - TRBV11-2 TGTGCCAGCAGCCGGGAGAGCTCCTATAATTCACCCCTCCACTTT CASSRESSYNSPLHF
- TRBJ1-1 - TRBV4-1 TGCGCCAGCAGCCAAGATCCTCATTCAGGGGCCGGGACTGAAGCTTTCTTT CASSQDPHSGAGTEAFF
TRBD1 TRBJ2-7 - TRBV4-3 TGCGCCAGCAGCCAAGTACACAGGGGAGAATACGAGCAGTACTTC CASSQVHRGEYEQYF
TRBD1 TRBJ1-5 - TRBV2 TGTGCCAGCAGTGGACAGGGTCTTGGCAATCAGCCCCAGCATTTT CASSGQGLGNQPQHF
- TRBJ2-3 - TRBV11-2 TGTGCCAGCAGCTTAGGGACAGTCCTAAAAGGCACAGATACGCAGTATTTT CASSLGTVLKGTDTQYF
- TRBJ2-7 - TRBV9 TGTGCCAGCAGCGTAGGGGACTTTGATTTGTACGAGCAGTACTTC CASSVGDFDLYEQYF
- TRBJ2-7 - TRBV5-8 TGTGCCAGCAGCTTGTTACAGGCCTACGAGCAGTACTTC CASSLLQAYEQYF
TRBD1 TRBJ1-5 - TRBV18 TGTGCCAGCTCACCGGACAGGGCCGGCAATCAGCCCCAGCATTTT CASSPDRAGNQPQHF
TRBD2 TRBJ2-1 - TRBV5-1 TGCGCCAGCAGCTCGCCGACTAGCGGGAGGGCCGTTGAGCAGTTCTTC CASSSPTSGRAVEQFF
- TRBJ2-7 - TRBV19 TGTGCCAGTAGTTTCGCGACTTTCTACGAGCAGTACTTC CASSFATFYEQYF
- TRBJ2-6 - TRBV29-1 TGCAGCGTCCTACAGGCTGCCTCTGGGGCCAACGTCCTGACTTTC CSVLQAASGANVLTF
- TRBJ1-1 - TRBV11-2 TGTGCCAGCAGCCCGATAAAAGGCAGGGAACGGGTAATGAGCACTGAAGCTTTCTTT CASSPIKGRERVMSTEAFF
- TRBJ1-5 - TRBV2 TGTGCCAGCAAAGGGGATAGCAATCAGCCCCAGCATTTT CASKGDSNQPQHF
- TRBJ2-7 - TRBV11-2 TGTGCCAGCAAACCCGACAGGTCGTACGAGCAGTACTTC CASKPDRSYEQYF
- TRBJ2-3 - TRBV19 TGTGCCAGTAGCAACAGGGGCACAGATACGCAGTATTTT CASSNRGTDTQYF
TRBD1 TRBJ2-7 - TRBV6-2/TRBV6-3 TGTGCCAGCAGTTGGACAGGGAGGTCCTACGAGCAGTACTTC CASSWTGRSYEQYF
TRBD1 TRBJ1-1 - TRBV6-4 TGTGCCAGCAGTCGCGACAGGGGGCGGAACACTGAAGCTTTCTTT CASSRDRGRNTEAFF
- TRBJ2-1 - TRBV5-6 TGTGCCAGCAGCTTGGGACAGGGAGGCAATGAGCAGTTCTTC CASSLGQGGNEQFF
TRBD2 TRBJ2-7 - TRBV5-1 TGCGCCAGCAGCTTCGGAGCGGGAGAGTACGAGCAGTACTTC CASSFGAGEYEQYF
TRBD2 TRBJ2-1 - TRBV10-2 TGCGCCAGCAGTGAGTACAGGAGCGGGGGGAGCTCCTACAATGAGCAGTTCTTC CASSEYRSGGSSYNEQFF
- TRBJ1-1 - TRBV18 TGTGCCAGCTCACCCTCTATGGGCGCTGAAGCTTTCTTT CASSPSMGAEAFF
- TRBJ2-3 - TRBV9 TGTGCCAGCAGTCTTAATCCGGGAACTAGCACAGATACGCAGTATTTT CASSLNPGTSTDTQYF
- TRBJ2-7 - TRBV10-2 TGCGCCAGCAGTGACCCCGGAGACTACGAGCAGTACTTC CASSDPGDYEQYF
- TRBJ1-1 - TRBV7-9 TGTGCCAGCAGCTTAAGAGGGAACACTGAAGCTTTCTTT CASSLRGNTEAFF
TRBD2 TRBJ2-1 - TRBV7-2 TGTGCCAGCAGCTTAGTGGGACTAGCGGGAGAAGGGTACAATGAGCAGTTCTTC CASSLVGLAGEGYNEQFF
- TRBJ1-2 - TRBV4-1 TGCGCCAGCAGCCAAGGATACAGCCCGTTCGGCTATGGCTACACCTTC CASSQGYSPFGYGYTF
TRBD2 TRBJ2-1 - TRBV30 TGTGCCTGGAAGGGACTAGTGGGCGAGCAGTTCTTC CAWKGLVGEQFF
TRBD2 TRBJ2-3 - TRBV3-1/TRBV3-2 TGTGCCAGCAGCCAAGGTGCGGTAGCGGGATACACAGATACGCAGTATTTT CASSQGAVAGYTDTQYF
- TRBJ2-1 - TRBV3-1/TRBV3-2 TGTGCCAGCAGCGGACCGGGACATATTTACAATGAGCAGTTCTTC CASSGPGHIYNEQFF